This passage covers 14 T cell receptor beta chains from one sample sequenced in a study of technical replicates of blood from a few donors (TCRdb year 2017). Library generation was performed with the immunoSEQ multiplex PCR assay. This is the immuneACCESS table as TCRdb keeps it, with only in-frame sequences that have V and J called. A part of the clones is gone; compared with another copy, unresolved V genes explain less than half, and the rest is unexplained. Within this sample are about 88,000 clones, with 95% of them counted one time only. Clones ranked in the top ten supply 0.34% of the sample. Sequenced: T cells isolated from PBMCs. The receptors were sampled from a human donor in good health.

The V call is TRBV6-5, the J call TRBJ2-7; D is unresolved. This CDR3 spans 11 amino acids. The germline CDR1 and CDR2 sequences are MNHEY and SVGAGI. V lost 8 bases to trimming and J lost 5 bases, with 10 bases between them. The CDR3 DNA sequence: TGTGCCAGCGGATTTAGCAACGAGCAGTACTTC. This codes for CASGFSNEQYF.

This rearrangement joins TRBV7-3 to TRBJ2-7, with TRBD2 matching over 7 bases. CDR1 and CDR2 (germline): SGHTA, FQGTGA. Germline trimming cut 8 bases from V and 3 bases from J; bases unmatched to any gene: 7. This CDR3 has 13 amino acids. CDR3 coding DNA: TGTGCCAGCGGACCCGGCGGGAGCTACGAGCAGTACTTC. The encoded protein is CASGPGGSYEQYF. The full variable domain, rest sourced from reference TRBV7-3 and TRBJ2-7, is GAGVSQTPSNKVTEKGKYVELRCDPISGHTALYWYRQSLGQGPEFLIYFQGTGAADDSGLPNDRFFAVRPEGSVSTLKIQRTERGDSAVYLCASGPGGSYEQYFGPGTRLTVT.

The chain has TRBV7-2 and TRBJ2-7; no definite D call. Trimming removed 1 base from V and 0 bases from J, with 10 bases in between. CDR1 and CDR2 (germline): SGHTA, FQGNSA. The CDR3 runs 15 residues. The CDR3 DNA sequence: TGTGCCAGCAGCTTAGGCCGTACAAGCTCCTACGAGCAGTACTTC. It specifies CASSLGRTSSYEQYF.

V is TRBV9 and J is TRBJ2-3, with 8 bases identical to TRBD2. The germline CDR1 and CDR2 sequences are SGDLS and YYNGEE. Germline trimming cut 5 bases from V and 1 base from J; bases unmatched to any gene: 3. The CDR3 is 14 amino acids. CDR3 nucleotides: TGTGCCAGCAGGGAAGCGGGAGGCACAGATACGCAGTATTTT. Its protein product is CASREAGGTDTQYF.

This clone was found once. The chain recombines TRBV7-2 with TRBJ2-7; D gene unclear. Per the germline V gene, CDR1 is SGHTA and CDR2 is FQGNSA. This CDR3 is 12 amino acids long. Trimming took off 5 bases at V and 2 bases at J, with 7 bases between the two ends. This CDR3 is CASSPMAYEQYF. The CDR3, as DNA: TGTGCCAGCAGCCCTATGGCCTACGAGCAGTACTTC.

Notes on this clone: Being one base from a much bigger clone, this may be a read error. The DNA of the CDR3 is TGTGCCAGCAGTGAAGGGACAGCCTACGAGCAGTACTTC. Its translation: CASSEGTAYEQYF. The chain is built from TRBV6-1 and TRBJ2-7; weak D call: TRBD1 (6 bases). The germline V gene has CDR1 MNHNS and CDR2 SASEGT. V was trimmed by 1 base and J by 2 bases, leaving 6 bases between them. This CDR3 region has 13 residues.

The J gene is TRBJ1-5, the V gene TRBV7-2, with a possible D match to TRBD1 (6 bases). The CDR3 totals 15 residues. V was shortened by 1 base and J by 6 bases, with 13 bases between the two germline ends. Germline V gives CDR1 SGHTA, CDR2 FQGNSA. CDR3: CASSLDGQPGQPQHF. Here the CDR3 DNA reads TGTGCCAGCAGCTTAGATGGACAGCCGGGTCAGCCCCAGCATTTT.

This clone appeared a single time. The chain carries TRBV4-1 and TRBJ1-1; TRBD1 is a possible D gene (6 bases). Trimming removed 4 bases at V and 9 bases at J, with 12 bases between. CDR3 size: 12 residues. Germline loops: CDR1 MGHRA, CDR2 YSYEKL. Here the CDR3 reads CASSPTGNQAFF. The CDR3 coding sequence is TGCGCCAGCAGCCCCACAGGGAATCAAGCTTTCTTT.

This chain links TRBV6-5 with TRBJ1-2, with D maybe TRBD1 (6 bases). CDR1 is MNHEY, CDR2 SVGAGI, per germline. There are 13 residues in the CDR3. The V gene lost 2 bases and the J gene lost 6 bases, with 10 bases spanning the gap. In DNA form, the CDR3 reads TGTGCCAGCAGTTACCCGCAGGGGAATGGCTACACCTTC. Translation gives CASSYPQGNGYTF.

The chain has TRBV30 and TRBJ1-5; TRBD1 aligns across 8 bases. Germline CDR1 and CDR2: GTSNPN and SVGIG (reference sequence). Trimming took 1 base from V and 7 from J; bases not matched to a gene: 6. This CDR3 has 14 residues. CDR3 residues: CAWSAGQGEQPQHF. CDR3 DNA: TGTGCCTGGAGTGCCGGACAGGGAGAACAGCCCCAGCATTTT.

This clone was detected only once. The V call is TRBV2, the J call TRBJ2-1, with D perhaps matching TRBD2 (6 bases). This CDR3 region has 15 residues. V was pared by 4 bases and J by 7 bases, with 17 bases between. In germline, CDR1 is SNHLY, CDR2 FYNNEI. CDR3: CASSATWSGGNEQFF. In DNA form, the CDR3 reads TGTGCCAGCAGTGCGACTTGGAGCGGAGGGAATGAGCAGTTCTTC.

This clone was observed a few times. The chain joins TRBV7-3 to TRBJ2-1, with D possibly matching TRBD2 (5 bases). CDR3 length: 13 residues. Germline values: CDR1 SGHTA, CDR2 FQGTGA. The germline V and J ends were trimmed by 4 bases and 6 bases, with 10 bases remaining between them. The CDR3 coding sequence is TGTGCCAGCAGCTCGGGATACGGCAATGAGCAGTTCTTC. Protein product: CASSSGYGNEQFF. The full variable domain, its missing parts supplied by reference TRBV7-3 and TRBJ2-1, is GAGVSQTPSNKVTEKGKYVELRCDPISGHTALYWYRQSLGQGPEFLIYFQGTGAADDSGLPNDRFFAVRPEGSVSTLKIQRTERGDSAVYLCASSSGYGNEQFFGPGTRLTVL.

The chain employs TRBV7-6 and TRBJ2-5; 9 bases match TRBD2. V shed 5 bases, J shed 0 bases, and the junction held 1 base outside the gene matches. Germline lookup yields CDR1 SGHVS and CDR2 FNYEAQ. CDR3 size: 14 residues. The CDR3 coding sequence is TGTGCCAGCAGCCCTAGCGGGAACCAAGAGACCCAGTACTTC. Translation: CASSPSGNQETQYF.

This chain links TRBV10-3 with TRBJ2-1; perhaps TRBD2 as D (7 bases). CDR3 length equals 15 residues. Trimming cost V 6 bases and J 5 bases, with 17 bases left between them. CDR1 ENHRY and CDR2 SYGVKD come from the germline V gene. Here the CDR3 reads CAIRGGGVSNNEQFF. For the CDR3, the DNA is TGTGCCATCAGGGGAGGGGGGGTATCAAACAATGAGCAGTTCTTC.